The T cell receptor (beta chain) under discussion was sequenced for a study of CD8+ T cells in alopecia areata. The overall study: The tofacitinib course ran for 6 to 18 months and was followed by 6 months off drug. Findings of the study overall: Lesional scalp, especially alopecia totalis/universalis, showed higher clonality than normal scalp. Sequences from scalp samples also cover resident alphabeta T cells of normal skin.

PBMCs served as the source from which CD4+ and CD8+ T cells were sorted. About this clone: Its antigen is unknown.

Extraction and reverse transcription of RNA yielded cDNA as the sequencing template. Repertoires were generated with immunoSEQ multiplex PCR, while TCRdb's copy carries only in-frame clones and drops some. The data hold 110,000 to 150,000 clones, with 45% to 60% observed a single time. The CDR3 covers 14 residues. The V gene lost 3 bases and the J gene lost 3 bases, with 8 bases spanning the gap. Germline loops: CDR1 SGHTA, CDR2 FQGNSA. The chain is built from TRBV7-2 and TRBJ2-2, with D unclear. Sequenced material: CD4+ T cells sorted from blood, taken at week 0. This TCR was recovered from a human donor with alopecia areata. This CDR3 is CASSLRRHTGELFF. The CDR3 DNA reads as TGTGCCAGCAGCTTGCGGAGACACACCGGGGAGCTGTTTTTT.